The subject of this entry is one TCR beta chain. PCR amplification relied on 60 Vbeta primers (plus 13 Jbeta primers). Assay: immunoSEQ multiplex PCR; the TCRdb copy retains only in-frame clones and omits some. Here the sample spans around 220,000 clones, 65% to 75% being singletons. Germline lookup yields CDR1 SGDLS and CDR2 YYNGEE. J lost 3 bases, V lost 5 bases, and 8 bases had no gene match. The CDR3 length is 16 residues. The data were taken from a study of cytomegalovirus exposure and HLA in healthy donors. What was sequenced was PBMCs. The chain employs TRBV9 and TRBJ1-1; 12 nucleotides line up with TRBD1. This TCR was sampled from a woman aged 30 to 39 in good health and CMV-seronegative. Here the CDR3 reads CASRKGTGGLDTEAFF. As DNA, the CDR3 is TGTGCCAGCAGGAAGGGGACAGGGGGCTTGGACACTGAAGCTTTCTTT.